A single sample gave rise to the 19 T cell receptor beta chains below, sequenced in a study of blood T cell repertoires in COVID-19. Only in-frame clones appear in the TCRdb table, and some are missing; sequencing was by immunoSEQ multiplex PCR. The sample yields around 190,000 clones, about 84% seen once. The sample consisted of peripheral blood. The receptors shown here come from a human donor in a cohort sampled during active COVID-19.

V gene TRBV2 combines with J gene TRBJ2-4, with D possibly TRBD2 on 6 matching bases. Germline CDR1 is SNHLY and CDR2 is FYNNEI. CDR3 size: 16 residues. V was shortened by 0 bases and J by 7 bases, with 16 bases between the two germline ends. The CDR3 DNA is TGTGCCAGCAGTGAAGCGCGGGACCGCAAGCGGAACATTCAGTACTTC. Translating it yields CASSEARDRKRNIQYF. Filled out from reference TRBV2 and TRBJ2-4, the complete variable domain reads EPEVTQTPSHQVTQMGQEVILRCVPISNHLYFYWYRQILGQKVEFLVSFYNNEISEKSEIFDDQFSVERPDGSNFTLKIRSTKLEDSAMYFCASSEARDRKRNIQYFGAGTRLSVL.

The chain carries TRBV20-1 and TRBJ2-7; 8 positions match TRBD2. The J segment lost 0 bases and the V segment lost 3 bases, leaving 7 bases of the junction unmatched. The CDR3 runs to 15 residues. The germline gives CDR1 DFQATT, CDR2 SNEGSKA (reference sequence). This chain's CDR3 is CSASTRGGFSYEQYF. Here the CDR3 DNA reads TGCAGTGCTAGTACCCGGGGGGGTTTCTCCTACGAGCAGTACTTC.

In its sample, this clone was seen a few times. The rearrangement links TRBV10-3 to TRBJ2-2; no reliable D call. Trimming shortened V by 6 bases and J by 2 bases, and 16 bases separated the two germline ends. CDR3 size: 16 residues. Germline loops: CDR1 ENHRY, CDR2 SYGVKD. The CDR3 reads CAISENRQSNTGELFF. As DNA, the CDR3 is TGTGCCATCAGCGAGAACCGACAATCCAACACCGGGGAGCTGTTTTTT.

The rearrangement joins TRBV2 to TRBJ1-4, with 9 nucleotides matching TRBD1. After removal of 7 bases from V and 0 bases from J, the junction contained 9 bases not matched to a gene. Per the germline V gene, CDR1 is SNHLY and CDR2 is FYNNEI. The CDR3 totals 17 residues. This CDR3 is CASMESGQGPTNEKLFF. CDR3 bases: TGTGCCAGCATGGAGTCGGGACAGGGACCAACTAATGAAAAACTGTTTTTT.

The chain has TRBV19 and TRBJ2-3, with D possibly TRBD1 on 6 matching bases. The V and J ends lost 3 bases and 2 bases respectively, with 9 bases between them. CDR3 size: 14 residues. Germline CDR1 LNHDA, CDR2 SQIVND (reference sequence). The CDR3 region is CASSMGAHTDTQYF. The CDR3 coding sequence is TGTGCCAGTAGTATGGGGGCGCACACAGATACGCAGTATTTT.

The rearrangement joins TRBV7-2 to TRBJ2-3; possibly TRBD1 for D (6 bases). Trimming took off 2 bases at V and 7 bases at J, with 16 bases between the two ends. CDR3 length: 15 amino acids. CDR1 is SGHTA and CDR2 is FQGNSA in the germline V gene. CDR3 in amino acids: CASSLNRDRGNTQYF. The CDR3 DNA reads as TGTGCCAGCAGCTTAAACAGGGATAGAGGAAATACGCAGTATTTT.

J is TRBJ2-7 and V is TRBV5-1, with TRBD1 matching over 7 bases. This CDR3 has 14 residues. J was trimmed by 2 bases and V by 4 bases; bases with no gene match: 6. Germline-derived CDR1 and CDR2 are SGHRS and YFSETQ. The CDR3 DNA is TGCGCCAGCAGCCCAGGGACAGCGACCTACGAGCAGTACTTC. It is translated as CASSPGTATYEQYF. The entire variable domain, with the rest obtained from reference TRBV5-1 and TRBJ2-7, is as follows: KAGVTQTPRYLIKTRGQQVTLSCSPISGHRSVSWYQQTPGQGLQFLFEYFSETQRNKGNFPGRFSGRQFSNSRSEMNVSTLELGDSALYLCASSPGTATYEQYFGPGTRLTVT.

The sample holds a few counts of this clone. This chain joins TRBV6-1 and TRBJ1-1; the match to TRBD1 covers 10 bases. CDR1 is MNHNS, CDR2 SASEGT, per germline. The CDR3 length is 15 residues. V dropped 3 bases and J dropped 3; count of bases not matched to a gene: 4. CDR3 sequence reads: CASSDGQGVYTEAFF. The CDR3 nucleotides are TGTGCCAGCAGTGACGGACAGGGGGTATACACTGAAGCTTTCTTT.

The J gene is TRBJ2-3, the V gene TRBV6-5; no firm D call. The V and J ends lost 10 bases and 2 bases respectively, with 10 bases between them. The germline V gene has CDR1 MNHEY and CDR2 SVGAGI. The CDR3 runs 12 residues. CDR3: CAISFPTDTQYF. CDR3 in DNA: TGTGCCATTAGCTTTCCCACAGATACGCAGTATTTT.

This chain uses TRBV25-1 with TRBJ1-1; D unresolved. The CDR3 sequence is 14 residues long. V was pared by 0 bases and J by 0 bases, with 5 bases between. Germline V gene sequence: CDR1 MGHDK, CDR2 SYGVNS. CDR3 region: CASSEYGLNTEAFF. The CDR3 coding sequence is TGTGCCAGCAGTGAATACGGTCTGAACACTGAAGCTTTCTTT.

The gene calls are TRBV9 and TRBJ2-3; D is possibly TRBD1 (5 bases). The CDR3 has 15 residues. Germline lookup yields CDR1 SGDLS and CDR2 YYNGEE. V was shortened by 0 bases and J by 0 bases, with 8 bases between the two germline ends. CDR3 residues: CASSVGGVSTDTQYF. The CDR3 DNA sequence: TGTGCCAGCAGCGTAGGGGGCGTTAGCACAGATACGCAGTATTTT.

This clone was detected ten times or more. V gene TRBV6-5 combines with J gene TRBJ1-5, with unresolved D. V was trimmed by 4 bases and J by 7 bases, leaving 14 bases between them. CDR3 length: 14 residues. Germline V gene data show CDR1 as MNHEY and CDR2 as SVGAGI. The CDR3 nucleotides read TGTGCCAGCAGTTCCGGACTTGAGGTACAGCCCCAGCATTTT. The encoded protein is CASSSGLEVQPQHF.

The chain links TRBV10-3 to TRBJ2-2, with 9 bases that match TRBD1. Germline-derived CDR1 and CDR2 are ENHRY and SYGVKD. Trimming took 6 bases from V and 5 from J; bases not matched to a gene: 7. CDR3 length: 15 amino acids. The CDR3 here is CAIRSGTGRTGELFF. The DNA of the CDR3 is TGTGCCATCAGGTCCGGGACAGGGAGGACCGGGGAGCTGTTTTTT.

V and J are TRBV6-5 and TRBJ2-1; 10 bases line up with TRBD1. Germline values: CDR1 MNHEY, CDR2 SVGAGI. This CDR3 contains 15 residues. The ends lost 6 bases at V and 1 base at J; junction bases unmatched: 3. The CDR3, as DNA: TGTGCCAGCAGGGTGGGACAGGGGTCCTACAATGAGCAGTTCTTC. Translated, it gives CASRVGQGSYNEQFF.

This clone was found once. This chain links TRBV4-1 with TRBJ1-2; D is perhaps TRBD1 (6 bases). The germline V and J ends were trimmed by 2 bases and 7 bases, with 14 bases remaining between them. This CDR3 is 14 amino acids long. The germline gives CDR1 MGHRA, CDR2 YSYEKL. This CDR3 reads CASSQSPQGLGYTF. The CDR3 nucleotides read TGCGCCAGCAGCCAAAGTCCACAGGGTCTTGGCTACACCTTC.

The chain joins TRBV7-9 to TRBJ1-3; a weak D match, TRBD1 (6 bases). In germline, CDR1 is SEHNR, CDR2 FQNEAQ (reference sequence). With 5 bases removed from V and 0 bases from J, the gap between germline ends came to 11 bases. The CDR3 is made up of 15 amino acids. The CDR3 loop is CASSPRGSSGNTIYF. The CDR3 nucleotides are TGTGCCAGCAGCCCCAGGGGATCCTCTGGAAACACCATATATTTT.

The rearrangement joins TRBV20-1 to TRBJ2-7; 13 positions agree with TRBD2. CDR3 length: 16 amino acids. V was pared by 3 bases and J by 5 bases, with 10 bases of the junction left unmatched. Germline lookup yields CDR1 DFQATT and CDR2 SNEGSKA (reference sequence). The CDR3 is CSASPGLAGINHEQYF. DNA for the CDR3: TGCAGTGCTAGTCCGGGACTAGCGGGGATCAACCACGAGCAGTACTTC.

This CDR3 is CASSWTGGGTSPLHF. The CDR3 DNA reads TGCGCCAGCAGCTGGACAGGGGGCGGAACTTCACCCCTCCACTTT. The V call is TRBV5-1, the J call TRBJ1-6; 11 bases line up with TRBD1. Germline trimming cut 3 bases from V and 9 bases from J; bases unmatched to any gene: 5. CDR1 SGHRS and CDR2 YFSETQ come from the germline V gene. The CDR3 is made up of 15 amino acids.

This clone has only a few counts. This chain joins TRBV24-1 and TRBJ1-2; 8 bases are a match to TRBD1. This CDR3 has 13 amino acids. Unmatched junction bases numbered 8, after V lost 7 bases and J lost 8 bases. The germline CDR1 and CDR2 sequences are KGHDR and SFDVKD. The CDR3 here is CATRSTGDYGYTF. CDR3 DNA: TGTGCCACCAGGTCGACAGGGGATTACGGCTACACCTTC.